This TCR beta chain is from a study of identifying expanded T cells in peripheral blood. The data were produced by immunoSEQ multiplex PCR, yet TCRdb's version contains in-frame clones alone and is incomplete. The data show about 81,000 clones, with 65% to 85% seen just once and about 20% held by the top ten. Germline CDR1 is SGHDN and CDR2 is FVKESK. Trimming took 0 bases from V and 13 from J, leaving 10 bases between them. CDR3 length: 12 residues. This chain joins TRBV14 and TRBJ2-1, with D uncertain. The material sequenced was blood. The sequence came from a person between 18 and 75 years old in good health. As DNA, the CDR3 is TGTGCCAGCAGCCAAGATCGTCCCACCCAGTTCTTC. Translating it yields CASSQDRPTQFF.